This T cell receptor (beta chain) was identified in a study of technical replicates of blood from a handful of donors. The method was immunoSEQ multiplex PCR; TCRdb's version includes in-frame clones alone and lacks a portion of them. The sample lists some 87,000 clones; around 90% were seen once. V lost 4 bases, J lost 0 bases, and 13 bases lay in between. Germline loops: CDR1 SGDLS, CDR2 YYNGEE. The CDR3 runs 15 residues. Material: T cells isolated from PBMCs. The sequence was collected from a human donor in good health. The chain carries TRBV9 and TRBJ1-1; D is possibly TRBD1 (6 bases). CDR3 region: CASSPRDTMNTEAFF. In DNA form, the CDR3 reads TGTGCCAGCAGCCCCCGGGACACAATGAACACTGAAGCTTTCTTT.